This T cell receptor beta chain was profiled in a study of tumor and adjacent non-tumor tissue in lung cancer. RNA was extracted from bulk tissue without any cell sorting. The library came from three nested PCR rounds adapted from ARM-PCR protocols. Each CDR3 protein gets one entry after TCRdb re-called the multiplex PCR reads with MiXCR. The sample holds over 100,000 distinct CDR3 sequences, approximately 82% seen once. With V trimmed by 3 bases and J by 9 bases, 10 bases remained unmatched. Germline CDR1 reads SGHAT; CDR2 reads FQNNGV. The CDR3 covers 15 residues. This TCR derives from a woman aged 60 to 75 with non-small cell lung cancer. The rearrangement links TRBV11-2 to TRBJ2-3, with 9 bases aligning to TRBD2. The sample taken for sequencing was lung tumor tissue. This chain's CDR3 is CASSLELGGGETQYF. DNA of the CDR3: TGTGCCAGCAGCTTGGAACTCGGCGGGGGGGAAACGCAGTATTTT. Filled out from reference TRBV11-2 and TRBJ2-3, the complete variable domain reads EAGVAQSPRYKIIEKRQSVAFWCNPISGHATLYWYQQILGQGPKLLIQFQNNGVVDDSQLPKDRFSAERLKGVDSTLKIQPAKLEDSAVYLCASSLELGGGETQYFGPGTRLTVL.